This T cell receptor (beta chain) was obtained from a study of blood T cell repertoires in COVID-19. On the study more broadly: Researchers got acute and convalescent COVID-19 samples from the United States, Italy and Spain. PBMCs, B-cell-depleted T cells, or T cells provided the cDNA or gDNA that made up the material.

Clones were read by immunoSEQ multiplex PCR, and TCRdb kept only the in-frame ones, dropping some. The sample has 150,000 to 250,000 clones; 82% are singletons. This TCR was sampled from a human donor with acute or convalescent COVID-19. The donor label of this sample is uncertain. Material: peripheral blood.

CDR3 sequence reads: CASRPGGDTQYF. In DNA form, the CDR3 reads TGTGCCAGCAGGCCAGGGGGCGATACGCAGTATTTT. The rearrangement joins TRBV25-1 to TRBJ2-3; 8 nucleotides align to TRBD1. The CDR3 runs to 12 residues. Germline-derived CDR1 and CDR2 are MGHDK and SYGVNS. V lost 6 bases to trimming and J lost 6 bases; unmatched junction nucleotides: 2.